The T cell receptor beta chain under discussion was sequenced for a study of blood T cell repertoires in COVID-19. After removal of 5 bases from V and 9 bases from J, the junction contained 12 bases not matched to a gene. This CDR3 spans 15 amino acids. In germline, CDR1 is MNHEY, CDR2 SMNVEV (reference sequence). All enrollees were about 18 to 100 years old and from approximately 25 US areas. Two negative PCRs, clearance, or symptom resolution were required of recovered Cohort 3 donors. Clones were sequenced by immunoSEQ multiplex PCR, and TCRdb holds only the in-frame ones, with some missing. The table has a few hundred thousand clones, approximately 90% seen once; the top ten hold approximately 1.1%.

The specimen sequenced was PBMCs or T cells enriched from blood (not recorded which). The gene calls are TRBV27 and TRBJ1-5, with 8 bases aligning to TRBD1. The clonotype comes from a man aged 25-45 years who had recovered from COVID-19. The CDR3 reads CASSPGAGGERPQHF. CDR3 nucleotides: TGTGCCAGCAGTCCCGGGGCAGGGGGCGAACGGCCCCAGCATTTT.